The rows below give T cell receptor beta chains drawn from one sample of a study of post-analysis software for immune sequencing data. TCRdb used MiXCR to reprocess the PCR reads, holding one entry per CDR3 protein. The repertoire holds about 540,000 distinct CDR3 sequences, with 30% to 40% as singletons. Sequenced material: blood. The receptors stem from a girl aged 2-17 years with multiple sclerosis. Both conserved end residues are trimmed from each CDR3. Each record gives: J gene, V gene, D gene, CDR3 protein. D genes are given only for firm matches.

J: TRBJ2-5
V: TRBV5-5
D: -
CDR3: ASSFYGQETQY

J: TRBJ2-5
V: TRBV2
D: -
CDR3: ASRGETQETQY

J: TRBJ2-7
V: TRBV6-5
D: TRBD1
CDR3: ASSYTTWDRGCEQY

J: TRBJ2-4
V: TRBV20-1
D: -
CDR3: SARAARAENIQY

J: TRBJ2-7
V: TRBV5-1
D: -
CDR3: ASSSTGSAYEQY

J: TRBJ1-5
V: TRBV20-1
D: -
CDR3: SAMTDNQPQH

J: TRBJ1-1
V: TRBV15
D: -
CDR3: ATSRDRWGTEAF

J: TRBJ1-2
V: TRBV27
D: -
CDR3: ASSLWRGHYGYT

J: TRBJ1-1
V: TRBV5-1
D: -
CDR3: ASSLDGRTNTEAF

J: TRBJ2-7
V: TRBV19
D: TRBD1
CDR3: ASSTGQGIYEQY

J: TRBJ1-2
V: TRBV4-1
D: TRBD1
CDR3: ASRNADREGGYT

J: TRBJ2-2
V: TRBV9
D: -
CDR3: ASSPAHTGELF

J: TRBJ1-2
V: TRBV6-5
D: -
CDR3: ASSYPMGGKGLGYGYT

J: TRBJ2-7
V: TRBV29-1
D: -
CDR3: SVETGKSYEQY

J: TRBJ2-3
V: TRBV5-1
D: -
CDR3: ASSLEPGPGVTDTQY

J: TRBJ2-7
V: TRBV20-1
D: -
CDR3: SASLSITSYEQY

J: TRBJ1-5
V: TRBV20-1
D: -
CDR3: SARDPTKGNQPQH

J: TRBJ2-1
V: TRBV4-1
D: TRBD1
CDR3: ASSQARLGQGYNEQF

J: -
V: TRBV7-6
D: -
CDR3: ASASTSMETQY

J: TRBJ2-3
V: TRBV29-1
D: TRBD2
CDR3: SGTSGAIDTQY

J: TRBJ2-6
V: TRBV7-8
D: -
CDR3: ASSWKGGLGSGANVLT

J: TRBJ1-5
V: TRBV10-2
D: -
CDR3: ASSNGALGNQPQH

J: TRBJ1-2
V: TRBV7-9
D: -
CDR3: ASSPGEYYGYT

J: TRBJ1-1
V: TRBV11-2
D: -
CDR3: ASSYLVGVRTEAF

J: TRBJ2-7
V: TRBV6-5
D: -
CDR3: ASSYSGVRSYEQY

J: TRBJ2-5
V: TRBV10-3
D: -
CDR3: AIGTDQETQY

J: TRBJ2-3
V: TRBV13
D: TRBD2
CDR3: ASSLLRAGNTDTQY

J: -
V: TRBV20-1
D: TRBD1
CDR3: SARDSPGSSPGQISYEQY

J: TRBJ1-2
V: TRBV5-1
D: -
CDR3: ASSSPGQHYGYT

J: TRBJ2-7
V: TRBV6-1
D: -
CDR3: ASSDRSRDEQY

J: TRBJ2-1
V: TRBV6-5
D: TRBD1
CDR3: TVSYGTANNEQF